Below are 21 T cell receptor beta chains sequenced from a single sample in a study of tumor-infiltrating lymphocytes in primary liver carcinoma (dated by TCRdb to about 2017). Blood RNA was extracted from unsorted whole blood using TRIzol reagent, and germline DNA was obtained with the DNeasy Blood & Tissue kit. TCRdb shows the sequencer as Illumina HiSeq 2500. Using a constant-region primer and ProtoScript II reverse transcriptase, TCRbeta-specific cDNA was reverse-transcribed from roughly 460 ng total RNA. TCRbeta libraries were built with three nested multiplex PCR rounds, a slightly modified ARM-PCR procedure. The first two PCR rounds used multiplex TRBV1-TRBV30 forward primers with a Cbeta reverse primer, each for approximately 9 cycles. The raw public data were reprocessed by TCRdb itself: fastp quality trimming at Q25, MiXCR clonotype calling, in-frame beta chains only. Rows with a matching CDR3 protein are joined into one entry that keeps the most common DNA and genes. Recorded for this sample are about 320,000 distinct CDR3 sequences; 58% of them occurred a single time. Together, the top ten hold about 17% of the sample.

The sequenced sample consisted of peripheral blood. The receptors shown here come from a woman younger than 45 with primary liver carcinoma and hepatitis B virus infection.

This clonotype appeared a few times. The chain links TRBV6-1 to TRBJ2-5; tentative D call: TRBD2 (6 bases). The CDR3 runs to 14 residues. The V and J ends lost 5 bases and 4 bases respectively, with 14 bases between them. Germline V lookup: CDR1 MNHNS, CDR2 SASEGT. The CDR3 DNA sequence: TGTGCCAGCAGTTCCCGGAGGGGACCAGAGACCCAGTACTTC. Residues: CASSSRRGPETQYF.

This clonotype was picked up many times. CDR3 sequence: CSASVGNEQYF. CDR3 coding DNA: TGCAGCGCCTCGGTGGGGAACGAGCAGTACTTC. The chain employs TRBV29-1 and TRBJ2-7; D remains ambiguous. V dropped 7 bases and J dropped 5 bases, with 12 bases sitting between them. The CDR3 is made up of 11 amino acids. Germline-derived CDR1 and CDR2 are SQVTM and ANQGSEA.

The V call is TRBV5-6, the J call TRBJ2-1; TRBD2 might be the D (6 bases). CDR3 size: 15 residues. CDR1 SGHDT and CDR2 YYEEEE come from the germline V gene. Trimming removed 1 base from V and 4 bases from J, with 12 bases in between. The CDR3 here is CASSLQGGSYNEQFF. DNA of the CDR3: TGTGCCAGCAGCTTGCAGGGAGGATCGTACAATGAGCAGTTCTTC.

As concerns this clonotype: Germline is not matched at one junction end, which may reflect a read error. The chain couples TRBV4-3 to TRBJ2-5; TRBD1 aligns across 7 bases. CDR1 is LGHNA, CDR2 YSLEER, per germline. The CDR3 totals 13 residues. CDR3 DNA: TGTGCCATCAGCCAAGAGAGGACAGGGACCCAGTACTTC. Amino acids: CAISQERTGTQYF.

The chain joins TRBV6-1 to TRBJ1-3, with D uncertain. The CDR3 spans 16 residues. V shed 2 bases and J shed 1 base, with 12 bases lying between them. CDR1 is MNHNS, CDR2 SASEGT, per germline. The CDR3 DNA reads TGTGCCAGCAGTGAAATATTGGCATCATCTGGAAACACCATATATTTT. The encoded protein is CASSEILASSGNTIYF.

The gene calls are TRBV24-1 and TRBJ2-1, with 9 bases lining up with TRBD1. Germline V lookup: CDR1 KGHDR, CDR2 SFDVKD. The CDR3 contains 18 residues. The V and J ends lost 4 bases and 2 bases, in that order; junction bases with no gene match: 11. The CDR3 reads CATSDNPTRTGAYNEQFF. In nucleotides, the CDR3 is TGTGCCACCAGTGACAACCCCACTCGGACAGGGGCCTACAATGAGCAGTTCTTC.

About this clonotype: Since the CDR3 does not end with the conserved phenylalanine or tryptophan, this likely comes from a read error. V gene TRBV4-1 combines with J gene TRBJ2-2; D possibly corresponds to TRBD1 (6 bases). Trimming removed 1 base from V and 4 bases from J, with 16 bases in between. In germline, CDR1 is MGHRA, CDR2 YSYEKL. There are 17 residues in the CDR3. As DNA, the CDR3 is TGCGCCAGCAGCCAAGCTCCTACAGGGATGGTCACCGGGGAGCTGTTTGTT. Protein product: CASSQAPTGMVTGELFV.

The CDR3 region is CASSFLEGQRELFF. As DNA, the CDR3 is TGCGCCAGCAGCTTCCTTGAAGGGCAGAGGGAGCTGTTTTTT. This chain links TRBV5-1 with TRBJ2-2; no clear D gene. Germline loops: CDR1 SGHRS, CDR2 YFSETQ. V gave up 2 bases and J gave up 9 bases, with 14 bases separating them. This CDR3 spans 14 amino acids.

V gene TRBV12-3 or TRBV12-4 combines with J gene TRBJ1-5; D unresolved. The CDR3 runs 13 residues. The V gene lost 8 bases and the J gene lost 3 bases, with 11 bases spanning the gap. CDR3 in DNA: TGTGCCAGCCGGACGGGAGACAATCAGCCCCAGCATTTT. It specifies CASRTGDNQPQHF.

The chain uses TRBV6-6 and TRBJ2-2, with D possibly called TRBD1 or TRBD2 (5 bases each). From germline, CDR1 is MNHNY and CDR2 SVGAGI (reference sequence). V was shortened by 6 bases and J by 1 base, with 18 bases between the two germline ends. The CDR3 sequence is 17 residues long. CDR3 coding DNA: TGTGCCAGCAGATCACGGGACGGCAGAGTGAACACCGGGGAGCTGTTTTTT. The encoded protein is CASRSRDGRVNTGELFF.

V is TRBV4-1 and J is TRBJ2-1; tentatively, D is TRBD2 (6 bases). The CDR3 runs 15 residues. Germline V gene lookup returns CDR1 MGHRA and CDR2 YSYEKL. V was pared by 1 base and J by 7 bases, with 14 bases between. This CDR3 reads CASSQVRLGGNEQFF. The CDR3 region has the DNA TGCGCCAGCAGCCAAGTTAGACTAGGTGGGAATGAGCAGTTCTTC.

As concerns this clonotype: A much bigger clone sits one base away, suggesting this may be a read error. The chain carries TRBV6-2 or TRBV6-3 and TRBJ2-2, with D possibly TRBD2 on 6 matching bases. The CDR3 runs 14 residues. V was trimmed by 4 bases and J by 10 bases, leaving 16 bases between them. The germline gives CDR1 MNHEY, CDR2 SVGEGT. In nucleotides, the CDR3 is TGTGCCAGCAGTTGGCGACTAGGCGCCGAGGAGCTGTTTTTT. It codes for CASSWRLGAEELFF.

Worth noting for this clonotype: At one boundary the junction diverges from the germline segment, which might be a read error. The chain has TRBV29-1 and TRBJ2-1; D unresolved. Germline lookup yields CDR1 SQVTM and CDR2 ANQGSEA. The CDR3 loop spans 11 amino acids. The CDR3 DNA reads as TGCAGCGTAGCCTTAATTGATGAGCACTTCTTC. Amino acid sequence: CSVALIDEHFF.

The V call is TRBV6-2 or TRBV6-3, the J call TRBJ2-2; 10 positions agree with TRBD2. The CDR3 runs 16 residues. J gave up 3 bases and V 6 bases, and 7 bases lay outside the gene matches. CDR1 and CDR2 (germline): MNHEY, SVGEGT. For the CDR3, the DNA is TGTGCCAGCAGAACGGTAGCGGGAGGAGACACCGGGGAGCTGTTTTTT. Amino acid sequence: CASRTVAGGDTGELFF.

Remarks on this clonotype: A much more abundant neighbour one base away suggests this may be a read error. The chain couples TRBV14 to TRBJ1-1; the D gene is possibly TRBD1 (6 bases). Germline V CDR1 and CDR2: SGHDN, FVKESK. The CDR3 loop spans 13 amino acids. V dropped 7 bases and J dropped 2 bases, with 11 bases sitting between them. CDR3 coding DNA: TGTGCCAGCAACCCGGGGACAAACACTGAAGCTTTCTTT. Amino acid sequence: CASNPGTNTEAFF.

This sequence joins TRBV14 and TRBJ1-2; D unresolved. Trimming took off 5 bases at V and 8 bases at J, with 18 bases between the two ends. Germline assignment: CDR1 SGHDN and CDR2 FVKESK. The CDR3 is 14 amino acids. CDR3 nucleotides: TGTGCCAGCAGCAAAGCGACATTTCTTGGCGGCTACACCTTC. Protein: CASSKATFLGGYTF.

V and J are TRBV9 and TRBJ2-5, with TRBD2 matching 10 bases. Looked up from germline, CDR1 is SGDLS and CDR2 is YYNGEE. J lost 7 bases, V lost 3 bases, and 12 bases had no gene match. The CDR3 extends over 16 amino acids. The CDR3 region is CASSATRTSGSGTQYF. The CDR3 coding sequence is TGTGCCAGCAGCGCAACCAGGACTAGCGGTTCGGGGACCCAGTACTTC.

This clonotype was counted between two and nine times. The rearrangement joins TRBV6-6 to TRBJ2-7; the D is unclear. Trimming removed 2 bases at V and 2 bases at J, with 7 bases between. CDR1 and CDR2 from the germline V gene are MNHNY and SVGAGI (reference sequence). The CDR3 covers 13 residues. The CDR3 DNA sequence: TGTGCCAGCAGTTACAGTGTCGCCTACGAGCAGTACTTC. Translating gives CASSYSVAYEQYF.

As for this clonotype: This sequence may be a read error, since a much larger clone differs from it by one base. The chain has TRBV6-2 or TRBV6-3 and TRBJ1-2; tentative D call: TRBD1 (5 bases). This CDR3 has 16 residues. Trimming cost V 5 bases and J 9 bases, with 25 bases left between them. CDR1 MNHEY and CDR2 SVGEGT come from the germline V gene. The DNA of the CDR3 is TGTGCCAGCAGTCCACCGTCCGGGGCCGGCGGGGTTAGCTACACCTTC. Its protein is CASSPPSGAGGVSYTF.

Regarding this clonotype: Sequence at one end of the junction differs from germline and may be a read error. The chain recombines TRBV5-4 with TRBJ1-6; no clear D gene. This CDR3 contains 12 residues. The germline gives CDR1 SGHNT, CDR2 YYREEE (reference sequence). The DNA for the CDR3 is TGTGCTAGCAGCATGGAATACTCACCCCTCCACTTT. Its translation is CASSMEYSPLHF.

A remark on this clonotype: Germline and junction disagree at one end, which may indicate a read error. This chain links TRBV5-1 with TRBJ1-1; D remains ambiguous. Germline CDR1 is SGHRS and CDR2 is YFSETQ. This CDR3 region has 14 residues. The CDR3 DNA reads TGCGCCAGCAGCTTGACCGGCGGGGTCACTGAAACTTTCTTT. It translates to CASSLTGGVTETFF.